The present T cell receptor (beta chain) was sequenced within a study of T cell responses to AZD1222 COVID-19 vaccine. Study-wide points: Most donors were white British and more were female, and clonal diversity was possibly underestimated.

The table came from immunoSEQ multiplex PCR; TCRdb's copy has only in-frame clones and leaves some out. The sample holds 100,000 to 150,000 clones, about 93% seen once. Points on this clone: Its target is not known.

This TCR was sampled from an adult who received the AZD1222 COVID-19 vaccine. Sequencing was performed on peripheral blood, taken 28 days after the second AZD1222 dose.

The CDR3, as DNA: TGTGCCAGCAGTCCGAGCAGGGCGGATGGCTACACCTTC. This gives the protein CASSPSRADGYTF. The chain combines TRBV14 with TRBJ1-2; D is perhaps TRBD1 (5 bases). There are 13 residues in the CDR3. From germline, CDR1 is SGHDN and CDR2 FVKESK. The V end was cut by 6 bases, the J end by 6 bases, with 14 bases between.